This record looks at one T cell receptor (beta chain) sequence and its context. Its specificity is not known. TCRdb redid the calling of the RACE reads with MiXCR, one entry per CDR3 protein. This repertoire shows approximately 82,000 distinct CDR3 sequences, 8% to 11% found once; its top ten account for about 2.4%. This record belongs to a study of human T cells and chemical hapten exposure. Turning to the study itself: Donors were sensitized with 2% DPC on the upper inner arm.

Study-wide results and limits: The number of TCRs above 1 in 1000 frequency did not change after DPC sensitization.

The time point was: patch test 1, 2 weeks after DPC sensitization. Stated treatment: therapeutic diphenylcyclopropenone sensitization with weekly scalp DPC. V gave up 7 bases and J gave up 6 bases, with 12 bases separating them. This CDR3 spans 12 amino acids. Per germline, CDR1 SQVTM and CDR2 ANQGSEA. The material was whole blood, obtained in connection with sensitization to the hapten diphenylcyclopropenone (DPC). This receptor was taken from a man aged 40-49 years with alopecia areata. Some clones in this sample may be carry-over from other donors' samples. This sequence joins TRBV29-1 and TRBJ2-2, with D tentatively TRBD1 or TRBD2 (5 bases each). The CDR3: CSAGQGPGELFF. CDR3 nucleotides: TGCAGCGCCGGTCAGGGACCCGGGGAGCTGTTTTTT.